One and the same sample provided the 17 T cell receptor beta chains below, sequenced in a study of blood T cell repertoires in COVID-19. The data were produced by immunoSEQ multiplex PCR, yet TCRdb's version contains in-frame clones alone and is incomplete. The sample lists over 65,000 clones, about three quarters occurring once. The sequenced material came from peripheral blood. These receptors originate from a human donor in a cohort sampled during active COVID-19.

V gene TRBV19 combines with J gene TRBJ2-3; D gene ambiguous. CDR1 and CDR2 (germline): LNHDA, SQIVND (reference sequence). The CDR3 spans 10 residues. V lost 4 bases and J lost 8, with 4 bases in between. The CDR3 coding sequence is TGTGCCAGTAGTACGGGTACGCAGTATTTT. It is translated as CASSTGTQYF.

This clone was counted between two and nine times. The J gene is TRBJ2-4, the V gene TRBV5-4, with 8 bases aligning to TRBD2. The CDR3 is 16 amino acids. The germline gives CDR1 SGHNT, CDR2 YYREEE (reference sequence). Trimming removed 4 bases from V and 1 base from J; junction bases left unmatched: 7. The CDR3 nucleotides read TGTGCCAGCAGCCCGGACGGGGGGGGTGCCAAAAACATTCAGTACTTC. Encoded protein: CASSPDGGGAKNIQYF.

V usage is TRBV19 and J usage is TRBJ1-6; 9 nucleotides agree with TRBD1. The V gene end was trimmed by 4 bases and the J gene end by 7 bases; junction bases not matched to a gene: 5. Germline loops: CDR1 LNHDA, CDR2 SQIVND (reference sequence). The CDR3 totals 15 residues. The CDR3: CASSKNRGRNSPLHF. The CDR3 region has the DNA TGTGCCAGTAGTAAAAACAGGGGGCGGAATTCACCCCTCCACTTT.

V and J are TRBV28 and TRBJ2-3; 10 bases fit TRBD2. CDR3 length: 15 residues. V dropped 5 bases and J dropped 3; count of bases not matched to a gene: 5. Per germline, CDR1 MDHEN and CDR2 SYDVKM. CDR3 amino acids: CASSPGLAPTDTQYF. CDR3 coding DNA: TGTGCCAGCAGTCCGGGACTAGCGCCGACAGATACGCAGTATTTT.

V and J are TRBV6-6 and TRBJ1-6, with a possible D match to TRBD1 (6 bases). CDR3 size: 13 residues. The V and J ends lost 4 bases and 7 bases respectively, with 8 bases between them. From germline, CDR1 is MNHNY and CDR2 SVGAGI (reference sequence). The CDR3 DNA reads as TGTGCCAGCAGTTCGGACAGAAATTCACCCCTCCACTTT. Residues: CASSSDRNSPLHF.

This clone occurred a few times. V is TRBV28 and J is TRBJ1-5; D may be TRBD1 (5 bases). The germline CDR1 and CDR2 sequences are MDHEN and SYDVKM. The length of the CDR3 is 15 residues. V lost 3 bases, J lost 5 bases, and 14 bases lay in between. The CDR3 loop reads CASSLEGKRDQPQHF. The CDR3 DNA reads TGTGCCAGCAGTTTGGAGGGGAAGAGGGATCAGCCCCAGCATTTT.

The chain employs TRBV5-4 and TRBJ2-7; D remains ambiguous. CDR1 is SGHNT and CDR2 is YYREEE in the germline V gene (reference sequence). The germline V and J ends were trimmed by 3 bases and 7 bases, with 17 bases remaining between them. The CDR3 runs to 14 residues. CDR3 nucleotide sequence: TGTGCCAGCAGCTCGTCGTCCAAACTGTGGGAGCAGTACTTC. Its translation: CASSSSSKLWEQYF.

The V call is TRBV28, the J call TRBJ2-3; 12 bases line up with TRBD2. Germline CDR1 and CDR2: MDHEN and SYDVKM. The CDR3 is 15 amino acids. V lost 5 bases to trimming and J lost 4 bases; unmatched junction nucleotides: 4. For the CDR3, the DNA is TGTGCCAGCAGTCTTCTAGCGGGAGGGGCAGATACGCAGTATTTT. Protein product: CASSLLAGGADTQYF.

V usage is TRBV5-1 and J usage is TRBJ2-6, with TRBD2 matching 12 bases. The junction had 4 bases not matched to a gene; V was cut back by 1 base and J by 2 bases. CDR1 and CDR2 (germline): SGHRS, YFSETQ. CDR3 length: 18 amino acids. The CDR3, as DNA: TGCGCCAGCAGCTTGCGCCTAGCGGGAGGGGCTGGGGCCAACGTCCTGACTTTC. Translation gives CASSLRLAGGAGANVLTF.

V gene TRBV10-3 combines with J gene TRBJ1-5; TRBD1 agrees at 8 bases. Germline V gene data show CDR1 as ENHRY and CDR2 as SYGVKD. The junction had 6 bases not matched to a gene; V was cut back by 4 bases and J by 7 bases. This CDR3 is 14 amino acids long. CDR3 protein: CAISGGQGLQPQHF. CDR3 coding DNA: TGTGCCATCAGTGGAGGACAGGGTTTACAGCCCCAGCATTTT.

This chain links TRBV27 with TRBJ1-2; tentatively, D is TRBD1 (5 bases). Germline CDR1 reads MNHEY; CDR2 reads SMNVEV (reference sequence). V was pared by 1 base and J by 1 base, with 13 bases between. This CDR3 contains 16 residues. CDR3 nucleotide sequence: TGTGCCAGCAGTTTATTGGGGGGGGGAGATAACTATGGCTACACCTTC. Protein: CASSLLGGGDNYGYTF.

The rearrangement uses TRBV27 and TRBJ2-3; the D is unclear. This CDR3 has 14 residues. V lost 6 bases and J lost 0, with 10 bases in between. CDR1 is MNHEY, CDR2 SMNVEV, per germline (reference sequence). CDR3 region: CASSPSQSTDTQYF. CDR3 sequence (DNA): TGTGCCAGCAGCCCCTCACAGAGCACAGATACGCAGTATTTT.

V gene TRBV28 combines with J gene TRBJ1-1, with 8 bases lining up with TRBD1. V was pared by 6 bases and J by 4 bases, with 10 bases of the junction left unmatched. The CDR3 length is 15 residues. Germline lookup yields CDR1 MDHEN and CDR2 SYDVKM. This CDR3 is CASSQSTGAGTEAFF. The DNA of the CDR3 is TGTGCCAGCAGCCAATCGACAGGGGCTGGCACTGAAGCTTTCTTT.

This chain connects TRBV6-1 to TRBJ2-7, with 9 positions matching TRBD1. V lost 2 bases and J lost 7; bases outside the gene matches: 12. The CDR3 runs to 16 residues. Per germline, CDR1 MNHNS and CDR2 SASEGT. In DNA form, the CDR3 reads TGTGCCAGCAGTGAACCAGGACAGGGGCGCGCGTGGGAGCAGTACTTC. This encodes CASSEPGQGRAWEQYF.

The rearrangement links TRBV6-5 to TRBJ2-7; weak D call: TRBD2 (7 bases). This CDR3 is built from 13 residues. The germline V gene encodes CDR1 MNHEY and CDR2 SVGAGI. Between the trimmed V and J ends, which lost 6 bases and 4 bases, there was a span of 13 bases. CDR3 amino acids: CASRGRGTYEQYF. The CDR3, as DNA: TGTGCCAGCAGGGGGAGGGGGACTTACGAGCAGTACTTC.

The chain has TRBV6-5 and TRBJ1-4; possibly TRBD1 for D (6 bases). The CDR3 is 12 amino acids. Germline lookup yields CDR1 MNHEY and CDR2 SVGAGI. The CDR3 nucleotides read TGTGTGGCCGGACAGAGATATGAAAAACTGTTTTTT. As protein: CVAGQRYEKLFF.

J is TRBJ1-4 and V is TRBV5-8, with 9 bases fitting TRBD1. In germline, CDR1 is SGHTS, CDR2 YDEGEE. V lost 0 bases to trimming and J lost 5 bases; unmatched junction nucleotides: 2. This CDR3 is 15 amino acids long. The CDR3 reads CASSLDGTGNEKLFF. CDR3 in DNA: TGTGCCAGCAGCTTGGATGGGACAGGGAATGAAAAACTGTTTTTT. Based on the CDR3 plus reference TRBV5-8 and TRBJ1-4, the full variable domain is EAGVTQSPTHLIKTRGQQATLRCSPISGHTSVYWYQQALGLGLQFLLWYDEGEERNRGNFPPRFSGRQFPNYSSELNVNALELEDSALYLCASSLDGTGNEKLFFGSGTQLSVL.